This T cell receptor (beta chain) derives from a study of PD-1 blockade in classical Hodgkin lymphoma. Profiled with immunoSEQ multiplex PCR; TCRdb holds only in-frame clones, not every one. The data contain over 20,000 clones, nearly 80% of them singletons. Regarding time point: cycle 4 day 1 (C4D1), after six to seven weeks of nivolumab. All the patients suffered relapse after autologous stem cell transplantation, and brentuximab vedotin exposure differed. The germline V gene encodes CDR1 LGHNA and CDR2 YSLEER. The V end lost 1 base, the J end lost 6 bases, and 3 bases lay between the germline ends. This CDR3 is 12 amino acids long.

The sequenced sample was peripheral blood mononuclear cells (PBMCs), obtained before the fourth cycle of nivolumab. The rearrangement joins TRBV4-3 to TRBJ2-2; no firm D call. This receptor was identified in a human donor with classical Hodgkin lymphoma. CDR3 sequence reads: CASSQVAGELFF. As DNA, the CDR3 is TGCGCCAGCAGCCAAGTGGCCGGGGAGCTGTTTTTT.